One sample yielded the 25 T cell receptor beta chains listed below, sequenced in a study of cytomegalovirus exposure and HLA in healthy donors. Primers included in the PCR were 60 Vbeta and 13 Jbeta primers. Produced via immunoSEQ multiplex PCR; TCRdb's table is partial and in-frame only. Of about 140,000 clones listed, just under 85% are singletons. Source material: PBMCs. The receptors here all came from a woman between 35 and 50 years old in good health and CMV-seronegative.

A remark on this clone: An end of the junction differs from the germline gene, which may be a read error. The chain has TRBV18 and TRBJ2-2, with TRBD1 matching 7 bases. Germline CDR1 and CDR2: KGHSH and LQKENI. The CDR3 contains 13 residues. The CDR3 protein is CASSSGQRTGPVF. In nucleotides, the CDR3 is TGTGCCAGCTCCTCGGGACAGCGAACCGGCCCAGTTTTT.

The chain is built from TRBV9 and TRBJ2-5; the match to TRBD2 covers 9 bases. The J call is uncertain, as TRBJ2-7 better fits the DNA end. Germline-derived CDR1 and CDR2 are SGDLS and YYNGEE. The CDR3 consists of 15 residues. The CDR3 protein is CASSVVAGAEYEQYF. The CDR3 nucleotides are TGTGCCAGCAGCGTAGTAGCGGGAGCGGAGTACGAGCAGTACTTC.

The V and J genes are TRBV28 and TRBJ2-5; 8 bases align to TRBD2. Trimming cost V 6 bases and J 4 bases; bases outside gene matches: 10. CDR3 size: 15 residues. Germline CDR1 is MDHEN and CDR2 is SYDVKM. The CDR3 is CASSRGGLVGETQYF. CDR3 nucleotide sequence: TGTGCCAGCAGCCGGGGGGGACTAGTGGGAGAGACCCAGTACTTC.

The CDR3 reads CASTLGLRTGELFF. CDR3 DNA: TGTGCCAGTACCCTAGGACTACGAACCGGGGAGCTGTTTTTT. This chain connects TRBV19 to TRBJ2-2, with a possible D match to TRBD2 (6 bases). CDR3 size: 14 residues. Trimming removed 7 bases at V and 5 bases at J, with 14 bases between. Germline-derived CDR1 and CDR2 are LNHDA and SQIVND (reference sequence).

V is TRBV19 and J is TRBJ2-7; 7 bases agree with TRBD1. V dropped 6 bases and J dropped 6; count of bases not matched to a gene: 20. Germline loops: CDR1 LNHDA, CDR2 SQIVND (reference sequence). This CDR3 is built from 17 residues. CDR3 loop: CASSATGMSGPTIEQYF. CDR3 sequence (DNA): TGTGCCAGTAGCGCGACAGGGATGAGTGGGCCTACGATCGAGCAGTACTTC.

The chain's CDR3 is CASSYSRGAGEKLFF. CDR3 DNA sequence: TGTGCCAGCAGCTATTCGCGGGGGGCAGGCGAAAAACTGTTTTTT. V and J are TRBV5-4 and TRBJ1-4, with D perhaps matching TRBD1 (6 bases). Trimming took 3 bases from V and 8 from J, leaving 17 bases between them. The length of the CDR3 is 15 residues. Germline-derived CDR1 and CDR2 are SGHNT and YYREEE (reference sequence).

This clone was detected once. The chain has TRBV2 and TRBJ2-1; D gene unclear. The germline V gene encodes CDR1 SNHLY and CDR2 FYNNEI. The CDR3 is made up of 12 amino acids. Trimming took off 6 bases at V and 9 bases at J, with 12 bases between the two ends. This CDR3 reads CASSRTNSEQFF. The DNA of the CDR3 is TGTGCCAGCAGCCGAACAAACAGTGAGCAGTTCTTC. Together with reference TRBV2 and TRBJ2-1, the CDR3 gives the full variable domain: EPEVTQTPSHQVTQMGQEVILRCVPISNHLYFYWYRQILGQKVEFLVSFYNNEISEKSEIFDDQFSVERPDGSNFTLKIRSTKLEDSAMYFCASSRTNSEQFFGPGTRLTVL.

The V and J genes are TRBV2 and TRBJ1-2, with D uncertain. CDR3 size: 17 residues. V was trimmed by 0 bases and J by 0 bases, leaving 14 bases between them. From germline, CDR1 is SNHLY and CDR2 FYNNEI. The CDR3 loop is CASSEALMGKTNYGYTF. CDR3 bases: TGTGCCAGCAGTGAAGCGCTTATGGGCAAAACTAACTATGGCTACACCTTC.

This chain joins TRBV9 and TRBJ1-3; a weak D match, TRBD1 (6 bases). Per the germline V gene, CDR1 is SGDLS and CDR2 is YYNGEE. V was trimmed by 0 bases and J by 0 bases, leaving 10 bases between them. The CDR3 spans 16 residues. CDR3 DNA: TGTGCCAGCAGCGTAGTAGGGGGGGGCTCTGGAAACACCATATATTTT. Residues: CASSVVGGGSGNTIYF.

The chain employs TRBV19 and TRBJ2-7; 7 bases are a match to TRBD1. Germline-derived CDR1 and CDR2 are LNHDA and SQIVND (reference sequence). The CDR3 consists of 14 residues. J gave up 2 bases and V 7 bases, and 8 bases lay outside the gene matches. CDR3 amino acids: CASNSRDRAYEQYF. In DNA form, the CDR3 reads TGTGCCAGTAACTCCCGGGACAGAGCCTACGAGCAGTACTTC.

The chain carries TRBV6-5 and TRBJ2-7, with TRBD2 identical over 8 bases. The CDR3 extends over 13 amino acids. Trimming took 6 bases from V and 3 from J; bases not matched to a gene: 4. CDR1 and CDR2 (germline): MNHEY, SVGAGI. CDR3 residues: CASRFSGNYEQYF. In nucleotides, the CDR3 is TGTGCCAGCAGATTTAGCGGGAACTACGAGCAGTACTTC.

V usage is TRBV5-1 and J usage is TRBJ2-5; 8 nucleotides align to TRBD1. V shed 1 base, J shed 3 bases, and the junction held 11 bases outside the gene matches. The CDR3 spans 17 residues. Germline CDR1 is SGHRS and CDR2 is YFSETQ. CDR3 amino acids: CASSLLDRVFPKETQYF. CDR3 DNA: TGCGCCAGCAGCTTGTTGGACAGGGTCTTTCCAAAAGAGACCCAGTACTTC.

V and J are TRBV10-1 and TRBJ2-7, with 8 bases that match TRBD2. V lost 5 bases, J lost 0 bases, and 6 bases stayed unmatched. The CDR3 runs to 15 residues. CDR1 is WNHNN and CDR2 is SYGVQD in the germline V gene (reference sequence). CDR3 coding DNA: TGCGCCAGCAGTTCTAGCGGGTCCGACTCCTACGAGCAGTACTTC. Its protein product is CASSSSGSDSYEQYF.

The chain links TRBV6-5 to TRBJ1-5; possibly TRBD1 for D (5 bases). CDR1 and CDR2 (germline): MNHEY, SVGAGI. The V and J ends lost 2 bases and 3 bases respectively, with 8 bases between them. The CDR3 consists of 14 residues. The CDR3 is CASSYDRFNQPQHF. CDR3 nucleotide sequence: TGTGCCAGCAGTTACGACAGATTCAATCAGCCCCAGCATTTT.

This clone is a singleton in its sample. The rearrangement links TRBV10-2 to TRBJ2-3, with a tentative D call TRBD2 (6 bases). Germline lookup yields CDR1 WSHSY and CDR2 SAAADI. Trimming cost V 2 bases and J 3 bases, with 15 bases left between them. This CDR3 contains 16 residues. The CDR3 nucleotides are TGCGCCAGCAGTGAGCTCGCGGGACTGAGTACAGATACGCAGTATTTT. Translated, it gives CASSELAGLSTDTQYF.

The chain has TRBV19 and TRBJ1-1, with 8 bases identical to TRBD1. The length of the CDR3 is 15 residues. With 8 bases clipped from V and 2 bases from J, the junction kept 10 bases outside the gene matches. Germline V CDR1 and CDR2: LNHDA, SQIVND (reference sequence). As DNA, the CDR3 is TGTGCCAGTCTCCCCGGGGACAGGAGAAACACTGAAGCTTTCTTT. It translates to CASLPGDRRNTEAFF.

The chain uses TRBV7-9 and TRBJ2-3, with 8 bases lining up with TRBD2. The ends lost 5 bases at V and 0 bases at J; junction bases unmatched: 7. Germline CDR1 and CDR2: SEHNR and FQNEAQ (reference sequence). The length of the CDR3 is 16 residues. Here the CDR3 DNA reads TGTGCCAGCAGCCCCCGGGGGGGTGTAAGCACAGATACGCAGTATTTT. Translation gives CASSPRGGVSTDTQYF.

V gene TRBV29-1 combines with J gene TRBJ2-5, with D possibly matching TRBD1 (5 bases). The J call may be faulty, since TRBJ2-7 better matches the DNA end. Germline CDR1 is SQVTM and CDR2 is ANQGSEA. This CDR3 comprises 13 residues. CDR3 protein: CSVYFTGSYEQYF. CDR3 DNA sequence: TGCAGCGTTTATTTTACAGGTTCCTACGAGCAGTACTTC.

The chain couples TRBV5-1 to TRBJ2-7; 8 bases match TRBD2. Germline V gives CDR1 SGHRS, CDR2 YFSETQ. J was trimmed by 1 base and V by 0 bases; bases with no gene match: 9. The CDR3 sequence is 17 residues long. The CDR3 protein is CASSLAVSGSASYEQYF. CDR3 sequence (DNA): TGCGCCAGCAGCTTGGCCGTCAGCGGGAGTGCGTCCTACGAGCAGTACTTC.

Turning to this clone: The junction does not match germline at one end; this may be a read error. The chain uses TRBV7-3 and TRBJ2-2; D remains unclear. The CDR3 totals 14 residues. Germline V gives CDR1 SGHTA, CDR2 FQGTGA. CDR3 sequence reads: CASSLTAITGELFF. In nucleotides, the CDR3 is TGTGCCAGCAGCCTAACAGCAATTACCGGGGAGCTGTTTTTT.

A single count supports this clone. The chain has TRBV4-1 and TRBJ2-5, with 8 bases fitting TRBD1. Gene TRBJ2-7 matches the end of the DNA better, so the J call may be wrong. Germline loops: CDR1 MGHRA, CDR2 YSYEKL. The CDR3 loop spans 20 amino acids. CDR3 in amino acids: CASSSLIPGQEHGDLHEQYF. CDR3 in DNA: TGCGCCAGCAGCTCGCTCATCCCGGGACAGGAGCATGGGGATCTACACGAGCAGTACTTC.

The chain has TRBV30 and TRBJ2-3, with TRBD2 matching over 12 bases. V lost 3 bases to trimming and J lost 4 bases; unmatched junction nucleotides: 5. The germline V gene encodes CDR1 GTSNPN and CDR2 SVGIG (reference sequence). CDR3 length: 15 residues. CDR3 sequence (DNA): TGTGCCTGGAGCCTGACTAGCGGGAGCCCAGATACGCAGTATTTT. Its protein is CAWSLTSGSPDTQYF.

This clone was counted a few times. The CDR3 DNA sequence: TGTGCCAGCAGTGACGCAGCGAATGAGCAGTTCTTC. It is translated as CASSDAANEQFF. The J gene is TRBJ2-1, the V gene TRBV2; D is unclear. V lost 3 bases and J lost 7, with 7 bases in between. Germline V gene sequence: CDR1 SNHLY, CDR2 FYNNEI. CDR3 length: 12 residues. The full variable domain, in which reference TRBV2 and TRBJ2-1 provide the parts outside the CDR3, is EPEVTQTPSHQVTQMGQEVILRCVPISNHLYFYWYRQILGQKVEFLVSFYNNEISEKSEIFDDQFSVERPDGSNFTLKIRSTKLEDSAMYFCASSDAANEQFFGPGTRLTVL.

This clone was seen only a few times. CDR3 DNA: TGTGCCAGCAGTGACAGGGAGACCGGGGAGCTGTTTTTT. This codes for CASSDRETGELFF. The V gene is TRBV6-4, the J gene TRBJ2-2; D might be TRBD2 (5 bases). This CDR3 region has 13 residues. Germline CDR1 and CDR2: MRHNA and SNTAGT. The germline V and J ends were trimmed by 2 bases and 5 bases, with 6 bases remaining between them.

This rearrangement joins TRBV15 to TRBJ2-1, with 9 bases matching TRBD2. Per germline, CDR1 LNHNV and CDR2 YYDKDF (reference sequence). Unmatched junction bases numbered 6, after V lost 0 bases and J lost 6 bases. The CDR3 has 16 residues. The CDR3 DNA reads TGTGCCACCAGCAGAGATAGGCGGGAGGGGGGCAATGAGCAGTTCTTC. It translates to CATSRDRREGGNEQFF. The full variable domain, completed using reference TRBV15 and TRBJ2-1, is DAMVIQNPRYQVTQFGKPVTLSCSQTLNHNVMYWYQQKSSQAPKLLFHYYDKDFNNEADTPDNFQSRRPNTSFCFLDIRSPGLGDTAMYLCATSRDRREGGNEQFFGPGTRLTVL.